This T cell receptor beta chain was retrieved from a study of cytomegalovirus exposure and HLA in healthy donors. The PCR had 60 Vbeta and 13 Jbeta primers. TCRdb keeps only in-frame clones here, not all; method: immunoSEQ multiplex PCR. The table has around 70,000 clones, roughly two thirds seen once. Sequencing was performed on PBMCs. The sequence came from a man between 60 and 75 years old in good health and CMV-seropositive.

Written as DNA, the CDR3 is TGTGCCAGCAGCCAGACAGGGGATAATTCACCCCTCCACTTT. Its protein is CASSQTGDNSPLHF. This chain uses TRBV7-9 with TRBJ1-6; 8 bases are shared with TRBD1. V was pared by 5 bases and J by 5 bases, with 2 bases of the junction left unmatched. This CDR3 has 14 residues. Germline V lookup: CDR1 SEHNR, CDR2 FQNEAQ (reference sequence).